Listed below are T cell receptor beta chains from one sample, sequenced in a study of PD-1 blockade in classical Hodgkin lymphoma. Some clones are missing from TCRdb's copy, which holds only in-frame ones; the method was immunoSEQ multiplex PCR. The table includes about 110,000 clones, about nine tenths detected once. This material consisted of peripheral blood mononuclear cells (PBMCs), taken before the second cycle of nivolumab. The receptors originated from a human donor with classical Hodgkin lymphoma. Each CDR3 is given with its conserved first and last residue. The D gene is left open where the match is weak. Clone size is shown for a subset of rows, as once, few, many or a class of expanded clone.

abundance | j_gene | v_gene | d_gene | CDR3nt | CDR3aa
. | TRBJ2-7 | TRBV5-1 | . | TGCGCCAGCAGCTTTCGACAGAACTACGAGCAGTACTTC | CASSFRQNYEQYF
. | TRBJ2-7 | TRBV27 | . | TGTGCCAGCAGTTTAAGATATGATTTTTCCCCAGGGGAATCCTACGAGCAGTACTTC | CASSLRYDFSPGESYEQYF
once | TRBJ1-5 | TRBV29-1 | TRBD1 | TGCAGCGTCCAGGGGGGAAGCAATCAGCCCCAGCATTTT | CSVQGGSNQPQHF
. | TRBJ1-2 | TRBV5-1 | . | TGCGCCAGCAGCCCGCGGGGGCAGTTAGATGGCTACACCTTC | CASSPRGQLDGYTF
. | TRBJ2-7 | TRBV29-1 | . | TGCAGCGTAGGAGGGATCTTCTCCTACGAGCAGTACTTC | CSVGGIFSYEQYF
. | TRBJ2-5 | TRBV7-8 | TRBD2 | TGTGCCAGCAGCTTAGGGTTGCTAGCGGCCCAAGAGACCCAGTACTTC | CASSLGLLAAQETQYF
. | TRBJ2-3 | TRBV6-5 | . | TGTGCCAGCACCTTAAGTTATTCGGGCACAGATACGCAGTATTTT | CASTLSYSGTDTQYF
. | TRBJ1-3 | TRBV5-1 | . | TGCGCCAGCAGCTTAGACCAAGGAAACACCATATATTTT | CASSLDQGNTIYF
. | TRBJ1-1 | TRBV7-2 | . | TGTGCCAGCAGCCTCATTATAAACACTGAAGCTTTCTTT | CASSLIINTEAFF
few | TRBJ2-3 | TRBV7-9 | . | TGTGCCAGCAGCCTACAAGGAGGGGTTAGCACAGATACGCAGTATTTT | CASSLQGGVSTDTQYF
once | TRBJ2-3 | TRBV5-4 | . | TGTGCCAGCAGCTCTCGGCGGGAATCAGATACGCAGTATTTT | CASSSRRESDTQYF
. | TRBJ2-5 | TRBV29-1 | TRBD1 | TGCAGTATAGGGGGCGCGGAGACCCAGTACTTC | CSIGGAETQYF
. | TRBJ2-1 | TRBV10-1 | . | TGCGCCAGCAGTGAGTCGAATGGCGGCCTCGATGAGCAGTTCTTC | CASSESNGGLDEQFF